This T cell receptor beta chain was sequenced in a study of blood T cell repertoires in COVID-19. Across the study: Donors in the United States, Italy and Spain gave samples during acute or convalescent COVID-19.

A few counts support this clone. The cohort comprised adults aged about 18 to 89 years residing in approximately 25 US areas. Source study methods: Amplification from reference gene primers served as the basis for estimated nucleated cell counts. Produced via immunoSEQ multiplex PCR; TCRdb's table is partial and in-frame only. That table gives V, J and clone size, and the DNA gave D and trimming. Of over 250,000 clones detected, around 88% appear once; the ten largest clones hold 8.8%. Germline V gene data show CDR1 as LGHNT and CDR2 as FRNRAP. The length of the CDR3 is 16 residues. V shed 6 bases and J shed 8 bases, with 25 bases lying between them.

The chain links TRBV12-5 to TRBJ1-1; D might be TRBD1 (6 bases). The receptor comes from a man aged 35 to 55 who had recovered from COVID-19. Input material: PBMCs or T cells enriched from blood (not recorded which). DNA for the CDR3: TGTGCTAGTGGCCGCTCAAGTACTGGGGGCCCCACCGAAGCTTTCTTT. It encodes CASGRSSTGGPTEAFF.